The sample holds many counts of the clone carrying this T cell receptor (beta chain). The germline V gene encodes CDR1 MDHEN and CDR2 SYDVKM. The CDR3 totals 17 residues. The junction had 7 bases not matched to a gene; V was cut back by 5 bases and J by 0 bases. Individually, cDNA molecules had unique molecular identifiers attached to them. MiXCR was run by TCRdb on the 5' RACE reads, yielding one entry per CDR3 protein. The data contain about 45,000 distinct CDR3 sequences, around a tenth of them singletons. These data come from a study of early T cells in non-severe SARS-CoV-2 infection. The material sequenced was whole blood. The source is an adult who was a healthcare worker with PCR-confirmed SARS-CoV-2 infection or an uninfected control (not recorded which). The rearrangement uses TRBV28 and TRBJ2-3, with TRBD1 matching over 11 bases. CDR3 nucleotide sequence: TGTGCCAGCAGTGCCCGGGACAGGGGGAGTAGCACAGATACGCAGTATTTT. It is translated as CASSARDRGSSTDTQYF.